This T cell receptor beta chain stems from a study of OX40 agonist ivuxolimab in advanced cancers. V lost 6 bases to trimming and J lost 1 base; unmatched junction nucleotides: 6. Germline V gene lookup returns CDR1 SGHTA and CDR2 FQGNSA. The CDR3 spans 15 residues. Profiled with immunoSEQ multiplex PCR; TCRdb holds only in-frame clones, not every one. The profile shows more than 80,000 clones, about 90% of them singletons. Sequences were derived from CD4+ or CD8+ T cells sorted from blood, sampled in a trial of the OX40 agonist ivuxolimab. This chain links TRBV7-2 with TRBJ1-3, with 7 nucleotides matching TRBD1. The sequence was obtained from an adult with an advanced solid tumor such as melanoma, head and neck, liver or kidney cancer. CDR3 nucleotide sequence: TGTGCCAGCAGAATGGGACAGACATCTGGAAACACCATATATTTT. This encodes CASRMGQTSGNTIYF.